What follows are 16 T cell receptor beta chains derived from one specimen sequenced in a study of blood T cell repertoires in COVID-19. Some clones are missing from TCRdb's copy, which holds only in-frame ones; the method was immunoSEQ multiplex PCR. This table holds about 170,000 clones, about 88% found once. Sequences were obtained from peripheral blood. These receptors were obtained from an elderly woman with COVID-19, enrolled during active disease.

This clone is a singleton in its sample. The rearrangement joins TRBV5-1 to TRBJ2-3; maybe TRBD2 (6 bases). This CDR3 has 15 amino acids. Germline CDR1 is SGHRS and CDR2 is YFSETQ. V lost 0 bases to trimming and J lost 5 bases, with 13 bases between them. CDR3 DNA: TGCGCCAGCAGCTTGGGGCGGACCGGGGGAGATACGCAGTATTTT. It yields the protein CASSLGRTGGDTQYF.

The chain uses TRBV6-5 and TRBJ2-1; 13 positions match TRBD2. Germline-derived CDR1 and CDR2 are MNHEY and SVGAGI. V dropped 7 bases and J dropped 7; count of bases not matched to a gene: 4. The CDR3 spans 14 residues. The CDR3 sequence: CASNQLAGGNEQFF. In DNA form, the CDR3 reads TGTGCCAGCAACCAACTAGCGGGGGGGAATGAGCAGTTCTTC.

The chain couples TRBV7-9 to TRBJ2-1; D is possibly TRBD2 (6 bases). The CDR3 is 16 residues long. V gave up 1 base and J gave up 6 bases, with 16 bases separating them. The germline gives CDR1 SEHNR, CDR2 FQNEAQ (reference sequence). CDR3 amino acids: CASSLEPTRQVNEQFF. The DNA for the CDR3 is TGTGCCAGCAGCTTAGAGCCGACTAGGCAAGTCAATGAGCAGTTCTTC.

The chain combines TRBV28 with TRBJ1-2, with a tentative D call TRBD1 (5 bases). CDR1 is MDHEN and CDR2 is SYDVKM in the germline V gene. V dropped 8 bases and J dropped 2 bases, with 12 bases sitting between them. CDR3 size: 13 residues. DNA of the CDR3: TGTGCCAGCCGGGTAGGGGTAAACTATGGCTACACCTTC. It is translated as CASRVGVNYGYTF.

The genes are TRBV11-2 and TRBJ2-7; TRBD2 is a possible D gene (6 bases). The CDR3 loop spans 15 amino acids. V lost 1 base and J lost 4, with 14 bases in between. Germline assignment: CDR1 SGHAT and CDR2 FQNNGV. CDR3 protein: CASSLGSGGPYEQYF. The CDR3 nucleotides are TGTGCCAGCAGCTTAGGTTCTGGAGGGCCGTACGAGCAGTACTTC.

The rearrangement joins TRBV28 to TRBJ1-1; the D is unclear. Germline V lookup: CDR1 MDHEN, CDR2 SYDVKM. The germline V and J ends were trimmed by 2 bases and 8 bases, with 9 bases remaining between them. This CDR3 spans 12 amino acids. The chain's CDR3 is CASSLIRREAFF. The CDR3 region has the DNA TGTGCCAGCAGTTTAATAAGGAGGGAAGCTTTCTTT.

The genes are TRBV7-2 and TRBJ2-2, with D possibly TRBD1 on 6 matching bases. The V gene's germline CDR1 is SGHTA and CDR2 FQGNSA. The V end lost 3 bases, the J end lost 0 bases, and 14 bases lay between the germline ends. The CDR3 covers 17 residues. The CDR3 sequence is CASSLDRPLTNTGELFF. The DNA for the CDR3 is TGTGCCAGCAGCTTGGACAGACCGCTTACGAACACCGGGGAGCTGTTTTTT.

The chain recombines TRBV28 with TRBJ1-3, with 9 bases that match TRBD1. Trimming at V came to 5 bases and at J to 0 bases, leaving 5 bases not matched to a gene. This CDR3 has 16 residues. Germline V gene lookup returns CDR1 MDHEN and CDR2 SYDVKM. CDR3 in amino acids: CASSLEQGASGNTIYF. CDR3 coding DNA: TGTGCCAGCAGTCTTGAACAGGGGGCCTCTGGAAACACCATATATTTT.

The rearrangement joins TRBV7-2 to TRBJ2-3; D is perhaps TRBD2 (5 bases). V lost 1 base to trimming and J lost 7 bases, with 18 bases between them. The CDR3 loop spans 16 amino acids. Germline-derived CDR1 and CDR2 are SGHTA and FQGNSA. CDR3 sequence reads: CASSLVWGEGFHTQYF. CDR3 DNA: TGTGCCAGCAGCTTAGTTTGGGGAGAAGGTTTCCATACGCAGTATTTT.

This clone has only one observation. CDR3 in DNA: TGTGCCAGCAGCTTTCTAGCGGGAGGGGGGGAGACCCAGTACTTC. It codes for CASSFLAGGGETQYF. This chain connects TRBV3-1 (or the pseudogene TRBV3-2) to TRBJ2-5; 12 positions agree with TRBD2. Germline CDR1 and CDR2: LGHDT and YNNKEL (reference sequence). The CDR3 consists of 15 residues. With 5 bases clipped from V and 5 bases from J, the junction kept 6 bases outside the gene matches.

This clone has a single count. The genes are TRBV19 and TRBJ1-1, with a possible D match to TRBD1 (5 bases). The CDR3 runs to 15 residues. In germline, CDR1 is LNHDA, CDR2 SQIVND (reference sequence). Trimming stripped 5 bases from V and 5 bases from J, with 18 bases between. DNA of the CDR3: TGTGCCAGTAGTGGTATGGGAGGGGCAGGGACTGAAGCTTTCTTT. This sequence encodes CASSGMGGAGTEAFF.

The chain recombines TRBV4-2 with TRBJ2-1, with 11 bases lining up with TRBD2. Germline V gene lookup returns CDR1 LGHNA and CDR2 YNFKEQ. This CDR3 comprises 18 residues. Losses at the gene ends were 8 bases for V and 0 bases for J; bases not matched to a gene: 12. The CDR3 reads CASSPGLAVLSSYNEQFF. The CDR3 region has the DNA TGTGCCAGCTCCCCGGGACTAGCGGTCCTCAGCTCCTACAATGAGCAGTTCTTC.

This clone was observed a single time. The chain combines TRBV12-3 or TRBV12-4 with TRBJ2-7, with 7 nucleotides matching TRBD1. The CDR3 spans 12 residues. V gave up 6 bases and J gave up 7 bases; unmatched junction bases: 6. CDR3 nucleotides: TGTGCCAGCAGCCCGACAGGGCGGGAGCAGTACTTC. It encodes CASSPTGREQYF.

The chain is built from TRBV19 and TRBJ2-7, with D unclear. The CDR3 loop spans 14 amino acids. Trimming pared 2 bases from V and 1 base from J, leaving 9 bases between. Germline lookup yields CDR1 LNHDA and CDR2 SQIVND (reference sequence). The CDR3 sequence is CASSISARSYEQYF. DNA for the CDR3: TGTGCCAGTAGTATATCGGCTAGGTCCTACGAGCAGTACTTC.

The CDR3 region has the DNA TGCGCCAGCAGCGGCCGCGCTAGCGGGAGCTACGAGCAGTACTTC. Translated: CASSGRASGSYEQYF. The chain carries TRBV4-1 and TRBJ2-7, with 10 bases that match TRBD2. This CDR3 has 15 residues. The V gene end was trimmed by 5 bases and the J gene end by 3 bases; junction bases not matched to a gene: 7. CDR1 MGHRA and CDR2 YSYEKL come from the germline V gene.

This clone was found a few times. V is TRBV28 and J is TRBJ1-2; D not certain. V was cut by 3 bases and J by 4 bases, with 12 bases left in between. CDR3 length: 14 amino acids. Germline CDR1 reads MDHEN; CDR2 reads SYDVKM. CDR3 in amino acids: CASSLQTFSYGYTF. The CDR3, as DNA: TGTGCCAGCAGTTTGCAGACTTTTAGCTATGGCTACACCTTC.